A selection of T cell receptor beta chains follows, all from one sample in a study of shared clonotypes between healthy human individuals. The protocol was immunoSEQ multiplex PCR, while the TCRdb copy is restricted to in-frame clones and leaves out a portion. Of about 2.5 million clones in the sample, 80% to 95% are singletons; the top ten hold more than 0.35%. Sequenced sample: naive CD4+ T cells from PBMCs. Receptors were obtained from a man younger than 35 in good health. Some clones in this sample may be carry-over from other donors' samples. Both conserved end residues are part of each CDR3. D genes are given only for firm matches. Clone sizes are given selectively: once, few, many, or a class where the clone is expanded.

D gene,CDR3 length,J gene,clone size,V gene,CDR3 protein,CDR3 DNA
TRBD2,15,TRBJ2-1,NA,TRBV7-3,CASSFSAGGGNEQFF,TGTGCCAGCAGCTTCTCCGCGGGAGGGGGAAATGAGCAGTTCTTC
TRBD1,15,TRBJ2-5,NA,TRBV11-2,CASSLGGGRQETQYF,TGTGCCAGCAGCTTAGGAGGGGGCAGGCAAGAGACCCAGTACTTC
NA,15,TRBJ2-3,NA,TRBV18,CASSPRLRATDTQYF,TGTGCCAGCTCACCACGACTCAGAGCCACAGATACGCAGTATTTT
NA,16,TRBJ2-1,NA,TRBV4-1,CASRPNQGSSYNEQFF,TGCGCCAGCAGACCTAACCAGGGGAGCTCCTACAATGAGCAGTTCTTC
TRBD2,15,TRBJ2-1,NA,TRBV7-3,CASSLLPSGSYEQFF,TGTGCCAGCAGCTTATTGCCTAGCGGGAGCTATGAGCAGTTCTTC
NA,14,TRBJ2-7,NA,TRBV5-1,CASSLAAASYEQYF,TGCGCCAGCAGCTTGGCCGCAGCATCCTACGAGCAGTACTTC
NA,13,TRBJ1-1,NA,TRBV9,CASSLTAASEAFF,TGTGCCAGCAGCCTCACGGCGGCGAGTGAAGCTTTCTTT
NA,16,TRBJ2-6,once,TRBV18,CASSPLEGTGANVLTF,TGTGCCAGCTCACCACTGGAGGGAACTGGGGCCAACGTCCTGACTTTC
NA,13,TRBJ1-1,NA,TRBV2,CASSGRMNTEAFF,TGTGCCAGCAGCGGAAGGATGAACACTGAAGCTTTCTTT
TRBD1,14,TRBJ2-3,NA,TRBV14,CASSPGQVADTQYF,TGTGCCAGCAGCCCAGGACAGGTAGCAGATACGCAGTATTTT
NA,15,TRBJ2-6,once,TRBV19,CATARGGAGANVLTF,TGTGCCACCGCAAGAGGTGGGGCCGGGGCCAACGTCCTGACTTTC
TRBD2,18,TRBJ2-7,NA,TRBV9,CASNTTGLAGGRRYEQYF,TGTGCCAGCAACACGACGGGACTAGCGGGAGGTCGGCGGTACGAGCAGTACTTC
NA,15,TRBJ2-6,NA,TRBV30,CACNKGGPGANVLTF,TGTGCCTGCAATAAGGGGGGGCCTGGGGCCAACGTCCTGACTTTC
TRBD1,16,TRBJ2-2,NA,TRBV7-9,CASSDGQGGGTGELFF,TGTGCCAGCAGCGACGGACAGGGAGGAGGCACCGGGGAGCTGTTTTTT
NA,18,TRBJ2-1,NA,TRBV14,CASSQVRPAKSSYNEQFF,TGTGCCAGCAGCCAAGTTCGGCCAGCGAAGAGCTCCTACAATGAGCAGTTCTTC
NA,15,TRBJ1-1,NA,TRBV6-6,CASSYSFTTVTEAFF,TGTGCCAGCAGTTACTCCTTTACGACAGTGACTGAAGCTTTCTTT
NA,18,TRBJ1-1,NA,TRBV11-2,CASSLIEWTANRPTEAFF,TGTGCCAGCAGCTTAATTGAATGGACGGCGAATCGGCCCACTGAAGCTTTCTTT
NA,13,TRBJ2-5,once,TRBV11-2,CASSPPEGETQYF,TGTGCCAGCAGTCCCCCGGAGGGAGAGACCCAGTACTTC
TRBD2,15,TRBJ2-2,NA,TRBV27,CASRTREGGTGELFF,TGTGCCAGCAGGACCCGGGAGGGAGGTACCGGGGAGCTGTTTTTT
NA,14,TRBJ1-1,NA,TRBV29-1,CSVEGGQVNTEAFF,TGCAGCGTTGAAGGAGGGCAGGTGAACACTGAAGCTTTCTTT
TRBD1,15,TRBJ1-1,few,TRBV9,CASSYTGGGNTEAFF,TGTGCCAGCAGCTACACAGGGGGCGGGAACACTGAAGCTTTCTTT
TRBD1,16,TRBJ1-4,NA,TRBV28,CASSRPGTVLNEKLFF,TGTGCCAGCAGCAGACCGGGGACAGTCTTGAATGAAAAACTGTTTTTT
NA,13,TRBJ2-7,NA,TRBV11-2,CASSLRTRHEQYF,TGTGCCAGCAGCTTGAGAACTAGACACGAGCAGTACTTC
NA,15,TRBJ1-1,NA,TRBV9,CASSVEGRGGTEAFF,TGTGCCAGCAGCGTAGAGGGTAGAGGGGGCACTGAAGCTTTCTTT
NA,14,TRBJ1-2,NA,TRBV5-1,CASSFRDSNYGYTF,TGCGCCAGCAGCTTTCGCGACTCTAACTATGGCTACACCTTC
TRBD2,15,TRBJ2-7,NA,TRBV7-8,CASSTHRMQAGEQYF,TGTGCCAGCAGCACCCACAGGATGCAAGCGGGGGAGCAGTACTTC
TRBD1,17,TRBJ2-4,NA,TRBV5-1,CASSLTGQGAGKNIQYF,TGCGCCAGCAGCTTAACCGGACAGGGGGCCGGCAAAAACATTCAGTACTTC
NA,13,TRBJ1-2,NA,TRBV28,CASSEGRYYGYTF,TGTGCCAGTTCCGAGGGACGCTACTATGGCTACACCTTC
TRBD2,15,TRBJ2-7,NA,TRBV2,CASSGRTRLPYEQYF,TGTGCCAGCAGTGGGCGGACTAGACTTCCCTACGAGCAGTACTTC
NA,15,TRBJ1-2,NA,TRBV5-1,CASNSGAVLDYGYTF,TGCGCCAGCAATTCTGGGGCGGTCTTGGACTATGGCTACACCTTC
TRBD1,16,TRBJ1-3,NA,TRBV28,CASSLFQGATGNTIYF,TGTGCCAGCAGTTTATTCCAGGGGGCAACTGGAAACACCATATATTTT
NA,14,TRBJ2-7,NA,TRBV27,CASSLSALPYEQYF,TGTGCCAGCAGTTTATCGGCCCTCCCCTACGAGCAGTACTTC
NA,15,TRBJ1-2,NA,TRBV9,CASSATLGHVYGYTF,TGTGCCAGCAGCGCGACTTTAGGGCACGTCTATGGCTACACCTTC
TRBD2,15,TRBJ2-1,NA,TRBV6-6,CASSLGLAGVNEQFF,TGTGCCAGCAGTTTGGGACTAGCGGGGGTGAATGAGCAGTTCTTC
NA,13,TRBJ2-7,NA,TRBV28,CASRGPGLYEQYF,TGTGCCAGCAGGGGCCCCGGGCTCTACGAGCAGTACTTC
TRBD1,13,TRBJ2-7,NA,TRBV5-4,CASSPGQGGEQYF,TGTGCCAGCAGCCCGGGACAGGGCGGCGAGCAGTACTTC
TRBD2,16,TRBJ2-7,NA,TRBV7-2,CASSLSRLAGGPEQYF,TGTGCCAGCAGCTTAAGCCGTCTAGCGGGAGGTCCCGAGCAGTACTTC
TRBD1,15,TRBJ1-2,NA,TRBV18,CASSLLTGRNYGYTF,TGTGCCAGCTCGCTCCTGACAGGGAGAAACTATGGCTACACCTTC
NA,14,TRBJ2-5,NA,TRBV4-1,CASSQDLVSETQYF,TGCGCCAGCAGCCAAGATCTTGTGAGTGAGACCCAGTACTTC
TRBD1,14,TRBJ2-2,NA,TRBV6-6,CASSPRGHTGELFF,TGTGCCAGCAGTCCCAGGGGGCACACCGGGGAGCTGTTTTTT
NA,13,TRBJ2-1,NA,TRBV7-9,CASSLGVNNEQFF,TGTGCCAGCAGCTTAGGTGTCAACAATGAGCAGTTCTTC
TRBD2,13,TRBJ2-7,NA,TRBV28,CASSFGRAYEQYF,TGTGCCAGCAGTTTCGGGAGGGCTTACGAGCAGTACTTC
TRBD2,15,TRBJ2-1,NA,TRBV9,CASSPGVAGANEQFF,TGTGCCAGCAGCCCCGGGGTAGCGGGAGCGAATGAGCAGTTCTTC
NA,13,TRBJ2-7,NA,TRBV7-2,CASSEQHISGQYF,TGTGCCAGCAGCGAACAACATATCTCCGGGCAGTACTTC
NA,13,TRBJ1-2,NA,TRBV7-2,CASSLGFGGGYTF,TGTGCCAGCAGCTTAGGTTTCGGGGGAGGCTACACCTTC
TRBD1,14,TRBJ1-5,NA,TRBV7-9,CASSSKGAGQPQHF,TGTGCCAGCAGCTCAAAGGGGGCCGGTCAGCCCCAGCATTTT
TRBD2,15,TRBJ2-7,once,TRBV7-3,CASSTSGGSSYEQYF,TGTGCCAGCAGCACCAGCGGGGGGAGCTCCTACGAGCAGTACTTC
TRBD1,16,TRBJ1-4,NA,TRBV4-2,CASSQAGQAPNEKLFF,TGTGCCAGCAGCCAAGCCGGACAGGCTCCTAATGAAAAACTGTTTTTT
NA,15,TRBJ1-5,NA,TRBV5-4,CASSLAPGGNQPQHF,TGTGCCAGCAGCTTGGCCCCAGGGGGCAATCAGCCCCAGCATTTT
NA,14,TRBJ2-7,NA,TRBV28,CASRQEWATYEQYF,TGTGCCAGCAGGCAAGAATGGGCAACCTACGAGCAGTACTTC
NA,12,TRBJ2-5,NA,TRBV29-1,CSVLEGTETQYF,TGCAGCGTTTTGGAGGGAACAGAGACCCAGTACTTC
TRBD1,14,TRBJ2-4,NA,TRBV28,CASSRQGARNIQYF,TGTGCCAGCAGCCGACAGGGGGCTAGAAACATTCAGTACTTC
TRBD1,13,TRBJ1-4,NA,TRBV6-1,CAISDRGGEKLFF,TGTGCCATTTCGGACAGGGGCGGTGAAAAACTGTTTTTT
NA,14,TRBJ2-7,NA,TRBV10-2,CASSDWRTSYEQYF,TGCGCCAGCAGTGATTGGCGGACGTCCTACGAGCAGTACTTC
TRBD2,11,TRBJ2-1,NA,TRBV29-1,CSVQTGGVQFF,TGCAGCGTACAGACCGGGGGGGTGCAGTTCTTC